The 27 T cell receptor beta chains below come from one sample, sequenced in a study of blood T cell repertoires in COVID-19. This table comes from immunoSEQ multiplex PCR, and its TCRdb copy is limited to in-frame clones, with some not included. This table holds roughly 340,000 clones, roughly 90% found once. Sequencing was performed on peripheral blood. These receptors were taken from a woman aged 70-85 years with COVID-19, enrolled during active disease.

The V gene is TRBV7-6, the J gene TRBJ1-2; 7 bases are a match to TRBD1. In germline, CDR1 is SGHVS, CDR2 FNYEAQ. J was trimmed by 5 bases and V by 6 bases; bases with no gene match: 9. The CDR3 totals 14 residues. This CDR3 reads CASRENRGRYGYTF. The CDR3 coding sequence is TGTGCCAGCAGGGAAAATAGGGGGCGTTATGGCTACACCTTC.

The chain carries TRBV18 and TRBJ1-2; TRBD1 aligns across 7 bases. After removal of 6 bases from V and 4 bases from J, the junction contained 17 bases not matched to a gene. The CDR3 is made up of 17 amino acids. Germline loops: CDR1 KGHSH, CDR2 LQKENI. Here the CDR3 DNA reads TGTGCCAGCTCCCCAATACTCGGACAGGTATCTTCCTATGGCTACACCTTC. Encoded protein: CASSPILGQVSSYGYTF.

Here the CDR3 reads CASSLPGVFYEQYF. As DNA, the CDR3 is TGTGCCAGCAGCCTCCCCGGGGTCTTCTACGAGCAGTACTTC. The rearrangement joins TRBV2 to TRBJ2-7; maybe TRBD2 (5 bases). The ends were cut back, 6 bases at V and 3 bases at J, with 15 bases in the middle. The CDR3 covers 14 residues. Germline lookup yields CDR1 SNHLY and CDR2 FYNNEI.

The rearrangement links TRBV9 to TRBJ1-1, with 7 bases identical to TRBD1. CDR1 is SGDLS, CDR2 YYNGEE, per germline. The V segment lost 3 bases and the J segment 4 bases; nucleotides outside the gene matches: 3. CDR3 length equals 13 residues. Here the CDR3 DNA reads TGTGCCAGCAGCGCCGGACAGGCCACTGAAGCTTTCTTT. This translates into CASSAGQATEAFF.

The table lists this clone with a count of one. This chain links TRBV6-6 with TRBJ1-1; TRBD1 matches 7 bases. Per germline, CDR1 MNHNY and CDR2 SVGAGI (reference sequence). The CDR3 runs to 16 residues. The CDR3 nucleotides are TGTGCTGCAGCCGTAGGGGGCGCATTGGGTCCGACTGAAGCTTTCTTT. Encoded protein: CAAAVGGALGPTEAFF.

V is TRBV4-1 and J is TRBJ2-7; perhaps TRBD2 as D (6 bases). The ends were cut back, 3 bases at V and 6 bases at J, with 15 bases in the middle. The CDR3 has 14 amino acids. Germline CDR1 reads MGHRA; CDR2 reads YSYEKL. CDR3 nucleotides: TGCGCCAGCAGCCAGGAGACTAGTGTTCGCGAGCAGTACTTC. Residues: CASSQETSVREQYF.

The chain joins TRBV11-2 to TRBJ2-5; 10 positions match TRBD1. The V gene's germline CDR1 is SGHAT and CDR2 FQNNGV. The CDR3 sequence is 14 residues long. V trimming: 4 bases; J trimming: 6 bases; junction bases outside the gene matches: 5. The CDR3 DNA sequence: TGTGCCAGCAGCTCGGGACAGGGGAGGAAGACCCAGTACTTC. Its translation is CASSSGQGRKTQYF.

V gene TRBV5-6 combines with J gene TRBJ1-5; tentatively, D is TRBD1 (5 bases). V lost 0 bases and J lost 7, with 14 bases in between. The CDR3 is 15 residues long. Per the germline V gene, CDR1 is SGHDT and CDR2 is YYEEEE. CDR3: CASSLGSRDGQPQHF. The DNA of the CDR3 is TGTGCCAGCAGCTTGGGTAGCAGGGATGGCCAGCCCCAGCATTTT. The complete variable domain, with remaining parts taken from reference TRBV5-6 and TRBJ1-5, reads DAGVTQSPTHLIKTRGQQVTLRCSPKSGHDTVSWYQQALGQGPQFIFQYYEEEERQRGNFPDRFSGHQFPNYSSELNVNALLLGDSALYLCASSLGSRDGQPQHFGDGTRLSIL.

This chain links TRBV28 with TRBJ2-7, with a possible D match to TRBD1 (6 bases). The germline V and J ends were trimmed by 6 bases and 9 bases, with 15 bases remaining between them. Germline CDR1 MDHEN, CDR2 SYDVKM. The CDR3 has 12 residues. CDR3 protein: CASRPTGLAQYF. CDR3 DNA: TGTGCCAGCAGACCGACAGGTTTGGCGCAGTACTTC.

In DNA form, the CDR3 reads TGTGCCAGCAGTCGCCCCGACCCCGGGAGCGGGACCCAGTACTTC. This sequence encodes CASSRPDPGSGTQYF. The chain recombines TRBV6-5 with TRBJ2-5, with D perhaps TRBD2 (6 bases). V was pared by 5 bases and J by 7 bases, with 20 bases between. Per the germline V gene, CDR1 is MNHEY and CDR2 is SVGAGI. The CDR3 is made up of 15 amino acids.

The gene calls are TRBV6-5 and TRBJ1-2; 9 bases agree with TRBD1. V dropped 6 bases and J dropped 7; count of bases not matched to a gene: 9. The CDR3 is 14 amino acids. Germline CDR1 and CDR2: MNHEY and SVGAGI. The CDR3: CASSGGTGFRGYTF. In DNA, the CDR3 is TGTGCCAGCAGCGGGGGGACAGGGTTTCGTGGCTACACCTTC.

The rearrangement joins TRBV1 to TRBJ1-6; the table assigns TRBD1, which was not confirmed against the DNA. TRBV1 counts as a pseudogene. The CDR3 loop spans 15 amino acids. This CDR3 is CTSSQEQVKVSPLHF. In DNA, the CDR3 is TGCACCAGCAGCCAAGAACAGGTAAAGGTTTCACCCCTCCACTTT.

The chain links TRBV27 to TRBJ1-1; no firm D call. Germline CDR1 is MNHEY and CDR2 is SMNVEV (reference sequence). Deletions cut 2 bases from V and 0 bases from J, with 4 bases between. The CDR3 length is 13 residues. For the CDR3, the DNA is TGTGCCAGCAGTTTACATTTGAACACTGAAGCTTTCTTT. Amino acids: CASSLHLNTEAFF.

This chain connects TRBV5-1 to TRBJ2-7, with TRBD1 as a possible D gene (5 bases). There are 14 residues in the CDR3. With 2 bases removed from V and 7 bases from J, the gap between germline ends came to 16 bases. CDR1 is SGHRS and CDR2 is YFSETQ in the germline V gene. CDR3 coding DNA: TGCGCCAGCAGCTTAGACAGTAGCCTAGGAGAGCAGTACTTC. It translates to CASSLDSSLGEQYF. The full variable domain, in which reference TRBV5-1 and TRBJ2-7 provide the parts outside the CDR3, is KAGVTQTPRYLIKTRGQQVTLSCSPISGHRSVSWYQQTPGQGLQFLFEYFSETQRNKGNFPGRFSGRQFSNSRSEMNVSTLELGDSALYLCASSLDSSLGEQYFGPGTRLTVT.

V and J are TRBV7-3 and TRBJ1-1; 7 nucleotides line up with TRBD1. V gave up 0 bases and J gave up 5 bases; unmatched junction bases: 6. The CDR3 is 15 amino acids. Germline V CDR1 and CDR2: SGHTA, FQGTGA. CDR3 sequence: CASSLTETGLTEAFF. The CDR3 DNA reads TGTGCCAGCAGCTTAACCGAGACAGGGTTGACTGAAGCTTTCTTT.

The rearrangement joins TRBV11-2 to TRBJ2-3, with a tentative D call TRBD1 (5 bases). Trimming removed 1 base at V and 0 bases at J, with 11 bases between. CDR3 length: 16 amino acids. Germline V gene lookup returns CDR1 SGHAT and CDR2 FQNNGV. In DNA, the CDR3 is TGTGCCAGCAGCTTAGTCGTGGGGCCTAGCACAGATACGCAGTATTTT. Translated, it gives CASSLVVGPSTDTQYF.

This chain joins TRBV5-1 and TRBJ1-2, with TRBD1 as a possible D gene (6 bases). The CDR3 has 13 residues. Trimming took off 0 bases at V and 6 bases at J, with 9 bases between the two ends. The germline CDR1 and CDR2 sequences are SGHRS and YFSETQ. The CDR3 here is CASSLEGENGYTF. The CDR3 nucleotides read TGCGCCAGCAGCTTGGAGGGGGAGAATGGCTACACCTTC. The full variable domain, with the rest looked up from reference TRBV5-1 and TRBJ1-2, is KAGVTQTPRYLIKTRGQQVTLSCSPISGHRSVSWYQQTPGQGLQFLFEYFSETQRNKGNFPGRFSGRQFSNSRSEMNVSTLELGDSALYLCASSLEGENGYTFGSGTRLTVV.

The chain is built from TRBV20-1 and TRBJ2-7; a possible D gene is TRBD1 (5 bases). The CDR3 extends over 11 amino acids. V lost 3 bases and J lost 5, with 8 bases in between. CDR1 DFQATT and CDR2 SNEGSKA come from the germline V gene (reference sequence). The CDR3 spells CSARKGNEQYF. The CDR3, as DNA: TGCAGTGCTAGGAAGGGGAACGAGCAGTACTTC.

The J gene is TRBJ2-1, the V gene TRBV13, with D possibly being TRBD2 (5 bases). The length of the CDR3 is 14 residues. The ends were cut back, 2 bases at V and 5 bases at J, with 10 bases in the middle. Germline V gene data show CDR1 as PRHDT and CDR2 as FYEKMQ (reference sequence). CDR3 bases: TGTGCCAGCAGCTTAATCCCAGCGGACAATGAGCAGTTCTTC. It encodes CASSLIPADNEQFF.

The chain uses TRBV5-1 and TRBJ1-2; tentative D call: TRBD1 (6 bases). The CDR3 totals 15 residues. V was shortened by 4 bases and J by 4 bases, with 17 bases between the two germline ends. Germline V gene lookup returns CDR1 SGHRS and CDR2 YFSETQ. The CDR3 DNA is TGCGCCAGCAGCCAGGGACACGAGCCGTCCTATGGCTACACCTTC. Translated, it gives CASSQGHEPSYGYTF.

This clone was found once. DNA of the CDR3: TGTGCCAGTAGTTACCGGACAGGACCAAACACTGAAGCTTTCTTT. Encoded protein: CASSYRTGPNTEAFF. The rearrangement uses TRBV19 and TRBJ1-1; the match to TRBD1 covers 7 bases. The CDR3 is 15 amino acids. Germline V gene sequence: CDR1 LNHDA, CDR2 SQIVND (reference sequence). With 5 bases clipped from V and 2 bases from J, the junction kept 8 bases outside the gene matches.

The V gene is TRBV5-1, the J gene TRBJ1-1; TRBD1 matches at 8 bases. V was clipped by 3 bases and J by 0 bases; unmatched bases: 4. The germline gives CDR1 SGHRS, CDR2 YFSETQ. The CDR3 runs 15 residues. The CDR3 DNA reads as TGCGCCAGCAGCTCGGGACAGGCGATGAACACTGAAGCTTTCTTT. The encoded protein is CASSSGQAMNTEAFF.

The rearrangement links TRBV5-4 to TRBJ2-6; 10 nucleotides align to TRBD1. The V segment lost 4 bases and the J segment 8 bases; nucleotides outside the gene matches: 3. CDR1 SGHNT and CDR2 YYREEE come from the germline V gene (reference sequence). This CDR3 has 14 residues. In DNA form, the CDR3 reads TGTGCCAGCAGCCCGGGACAGGGGACCAACGTCCTGACTTTC. It translates to CASSPGQGTNVLTF.

This clone was detected once. The chain couples TRBV11-2 to TRBJ1-2; 9 nucleotides match TRBD1. The CDR3 loop spans 14 amino acids. From germline, CDR1 is SGHAT and CDR2 FQNNGV. V shed 7 bases, J shed 4 bases, and the junction held 7 bases outside the gene matches. The DNA of the CDR3 is TGTGCCAGCACCCGCGGACAGGGGAGCTATGGCTACACCTTC. This encodes CASTRGQGSYGYTF.

This sequence joins TRBV27 and TRBJ2-2; TRBD1 might be the D (6 bases). Trimming stripped 4 bases from V and 5 bases from J, with 14 bases between. There are 15 residues in the CDR3. Germline CDR1 MNHEY, CDR2 SMNVEV (reference sequence). CDR3 in amino acids: CASSSSRGETGELFF. The CDR3 region has the DNA TGTGCCAGCAGTTCGTCCAGGGGCGAAACCGGGGAGCTGTTTTTT.

Only a few counts were recorded for this clone. J is TRBJ2-7 and V is TRBV15; tentatively, D is TRBD2 (5 bases). V was cut by 0 bases and J by 5 bases, with 8 bases left in between. This CDR3 has 13 residues. Germline V lookup: CDR1 LNHNV, CDR2 YYDKDF (reference sequence). The CDR3 spells CATSRDQRDEQYF. CDR3 DNA: TGTGCCACCAGCAGAGATCAGAGGGACGAGCAGTACTTC.

The rearrangement uses TRBV11-2 and TRBJ1-1; no clear D gene. There are 12 residues in the CDR3. Trimming cost V 3 bases and J 8 bases, with 10 bases left between them. Germline values: CDR1 SGHAT, CDR2 FQNNGV. The DNA for the CDR3 is TGTGCCAGCAGCTTGACTTACAAGGAAGCTTTCTTT. The encoded protein is CASSLTYKEAFF.